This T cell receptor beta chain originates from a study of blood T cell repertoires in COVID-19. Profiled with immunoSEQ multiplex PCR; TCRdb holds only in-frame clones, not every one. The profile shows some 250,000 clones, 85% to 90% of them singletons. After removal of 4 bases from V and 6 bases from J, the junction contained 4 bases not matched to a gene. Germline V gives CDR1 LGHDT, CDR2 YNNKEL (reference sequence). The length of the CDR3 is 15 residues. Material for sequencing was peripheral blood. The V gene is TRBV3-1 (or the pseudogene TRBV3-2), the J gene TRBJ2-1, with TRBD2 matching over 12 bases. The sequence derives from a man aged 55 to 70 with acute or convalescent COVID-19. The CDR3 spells CASSPTSGSLNEQFF. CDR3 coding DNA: TGTGCCAGCAGCCCGACTAGCGGGAGCCTCAATGAGCAGTTCTTC.